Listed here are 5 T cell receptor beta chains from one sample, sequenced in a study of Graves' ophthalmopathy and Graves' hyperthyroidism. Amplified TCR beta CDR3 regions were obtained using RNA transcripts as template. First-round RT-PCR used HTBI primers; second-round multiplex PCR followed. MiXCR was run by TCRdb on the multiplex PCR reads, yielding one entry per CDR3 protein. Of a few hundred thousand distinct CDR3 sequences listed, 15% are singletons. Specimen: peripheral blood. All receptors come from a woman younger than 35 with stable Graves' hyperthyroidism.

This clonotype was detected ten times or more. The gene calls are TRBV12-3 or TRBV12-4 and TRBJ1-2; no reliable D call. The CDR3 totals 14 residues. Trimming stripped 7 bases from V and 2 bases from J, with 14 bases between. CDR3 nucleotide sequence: TGTGCCAGCACCCCGGGGAGGGCAAACTATGGCTACACCTTC. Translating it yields CASTPGRANYGYTF.

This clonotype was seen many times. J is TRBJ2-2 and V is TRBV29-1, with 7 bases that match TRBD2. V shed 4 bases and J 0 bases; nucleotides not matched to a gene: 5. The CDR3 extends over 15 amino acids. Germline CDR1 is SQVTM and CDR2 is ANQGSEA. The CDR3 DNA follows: TGCAGCGTTGGAGCTAGCGGAGCGAACACCGGGGAGCTGTTTTTT. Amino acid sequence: CSVGASGANTGELFF.

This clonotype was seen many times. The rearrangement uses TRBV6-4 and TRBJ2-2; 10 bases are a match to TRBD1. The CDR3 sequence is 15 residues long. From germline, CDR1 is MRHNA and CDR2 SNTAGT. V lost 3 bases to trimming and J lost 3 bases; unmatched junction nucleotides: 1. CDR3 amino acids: CASSEGQGDTGELFF. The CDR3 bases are TGTGCCAGCAGTGAAGGACAGGGGGACACCGGGGAGCTGTTTTTT.

As DNA, the CDR3 is TGCAGTGCCTCCATCTCCTACGAGCAGTACTTC. Translating gives CSASISYEQYF. The chain couples TRBV20-1 to TRBJ2-7; D is uncertain. V was clipped by 6 bases and J by 0 bases, with 6 bases between them. This CDR3 has 11 amino acids. In germline, CDR1 is DFQATT, CDR2 SNEGSKA (reference sequence).

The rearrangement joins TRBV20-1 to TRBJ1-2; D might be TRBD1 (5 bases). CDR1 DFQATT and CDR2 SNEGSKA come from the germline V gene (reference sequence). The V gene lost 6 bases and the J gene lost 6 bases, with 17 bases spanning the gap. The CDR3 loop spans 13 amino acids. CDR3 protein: CSAIPGRGNGYTF. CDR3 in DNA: TGCAGTGCCATTCCGGGGCGGGGAAATGGCTACACCTTC.